One TCR beta chain is described in this entry. What it binds is not known. Template material for amplifying TCR beta CDR3 regions consisted of RNA transcripts. During a first-round RT-PCR of the TCR CDR3, the HTBI primer set was used. TCRdb reprocessed the multiplex PCR reads with MiXCR, giving one entry per CDR3 protein. The top ten clones hold around 4% of a sample with hundreds of thousands of distinct CDR3 sequences, roughly 15% of them seen once. Germline trimming cut 4 bases from V and 4 bases from J; bases unmatched to any gene: 2. Per the germline V gene, CDR1 is MNHEY and CDR2 is SMNVEV (reference sequence). The CDR3 sequence is 14 residues long. This sample was taken from a study of T cells in Graves' hyperthyroidism and ophthalmopathy. Across the study: Sampling of peripheral blood happened at initial diagnosis, prior to any treatment.

Study conclusions and caveats: Researchers report that a 13 V-J model separated ophthalmopathy from stable hyperthyroidism. The blood repertoire included most of the expanded thyroid clonotypes above 0.001.

Sequences were obtained from blood. The source of this sequence is a middle-aged woman with Graves' ophthalmopathy. The V call is TRBV27, the J call TRBJ2-5; 11 nucleotides match TRBD2. Here the CDR3 DNA reads TGTGCCAGCAGTTGGCTAGCGGGAGGAGAGACCCAGTACTTC. Translation: CASSWLAGGETQYF.